The present TCR beta chain was sequenced within a study of T cells in Graves' hyperthyroidism and ophthalmopathy. TCR beta CDR3 regions were amplified from RNA transcripts. TCR CDR3 regions were first amplified by RT-PCR with HTBI primers. A single record per CDR3 protein comes from TCRdb applying MiXCR to the multiplex PCR reads. The sample includes fewer than 300,000 distinct CDR3 sequences, roughly 15% of them seen just once. In this sample, this clonotype turned up a few times. Its antigen is unknown. Fresh peripheral blood, 7.5 to 10 ml of it, supplied the PBMCs. Study-wide findings and caveats: Most thyroid-expanded clonotypes above 0.001 were also found in blood.

Trimming removed 4 bases from V and 7 bases from J, with 7 bases in between. The CDR3 is 12 residues long. Germline V lookup: CDR1 SEHNR, CDR2 FQNEAQ (reference sequence). Sequences were obtained from blood. The source of this sequence is a woman aged 45-60 years with Graves' hyperthyroidism that later progressed to Graves' ophthalmopathy. V and J are TRBV7-9 and TRBJ1-4; no firm D call. CDR3 region: CASSSSLEKLFF. CDR3 DNA sequence: TGTGCCAGCAGCTCGTCCCTTGAAAAACTGTTTTTT.